The clone carrying this T cell receptor (beta chain) was counted only a few times. Trimming stripped 6 bases from V and 4 bases from J, with 9 bases between. CDR1 and CDR2 (germline): MDHEN, SYDVKM. The CDR3 covers 13 residues. The data were taken from a study of radiation and T cells in renal cell carcinoma. Sequencing used immunoSEQ multiplex PCR; TCRdb keeps in-frame clones, though not all of them. The sample contains around 95,000 clones, roughly 88% of which appear only once. The time point is: blood 4 weeks post-SBRT, at nephrectomy. The treatment: 15 Gy SBRT to primary tumor, nephrectomy 4 weeks later. After SBRT, blood was collected at 2 and 4 weeks, plus baseline.

This receptor was taken from a man aged 55 to 70 with renal cell carcinoma. Here the sequenced sample was blood, taken from a patient whose treatment included radiotherapy and nephrectomy. This sequence joins TRBV28 and TRBJ1-4, with D maybe TRBD1 (5 bases). The CDR3: CASRGVNNEKLFF. The CDR3, as DNA: TGTGCCAGCAGAGGGGTAAATAATGAAAAACTGTTTTTT.